The 13 T cell receptor beta chains reported below all come from one sample, sequenced in a study of blood T cell repertoires in COVID-19 (dated by TCRdb to about 2020). The method behind the library was the immunoSEQ multiplex PCR assay. TCRdb re-hosts the immuneACCESS table, in-frame sequences only. Its copies lack some clones; in the studies checked, an unresolved V gene accounts for under half of them, and the cause for the rest is not known. The sample has about 46,000 clones on record, around 83% of them singletons. Together, the top ten hold about 7% of the sample. The sequencing sample was made of peripheral blood. These receptors all stem from a man aged 60 to 75 with active COVID-19.

This sequence joins TRBV7-3 and TRBJ2-1, with 8 positions matching TRBD2. Trimming took 1 base from V and 1 from J; bases not matched to a gene: 3. Germline V gene lookup returns CDR1 SGHTA and CDR2 FQGTGA. There are 16 residues in the CDR3. The chain's CDR3 is CASSLKAGASYNEQFF. CDR3 sequence (DNA): TGTGCCAGCAGCTTAAAAGCGGGAGCATCCTACAATGAGCAGTTCTTC.

This chain uses TRBV3-1 (or the pseudogene TRBV3-2) with TRBJ2-1, with D tentatively TRBD1 (6 bases). Trimming left V 1 base short and J 9 bases short, with 16 bases between. This CDR3 spans 15 amino acids. CDR1 is LGHDT, CDR2 YNNKEL, per germline (reference sequence). The CDR3 DNA follows: TGTGCCAGCAGCCAAGTTCGTAGGGGGTGGGGTGAGCAGTTCTTC. It encodes CASSQVRRGWGEQFF.

CDR3 bases: TGTGCCAGCAGTGAAGCGCGTACATGGACTGAAAACACCATATATTTT. Translating gives CASSEARTWTENTIYF. The chain recombines TRBV2 with TRBJ1-3; D is unclear. This CDR3 is 16 amino acids long. V was trimmed by 0 bases and J by 6 bases, leaving 15 bases between them. Germline CDR1 and CDR2: SNHLY and FYNNEI.

The CDR3 region has the DNA TGCAGCGTTGCCCTCCCGGGGACAGGGTCGAACACCGGGGAGCTGTTTTTT. Residues: CSVALPGTGSNTGELFF. The rearrangement links TRBV29-1 to TRBJ2-2; 9 nucleotides match TRBD1. With 4 bases clipped from V and 0 bases from J, the junction kept 9 bases outside the gene matches. Germline V gene sequence: CDR1 SQVTM, CDR2 ANQGSEA. This CDR3 has 17 amino acids.

The CDR3 nucleotides read TGTGCCAGCAGCGTCGGGACTAGCGACCGGGAGACCCAGTACTTC. This codes for CASSVGTSDRETQYF. This sequence joins TRBV9 and TRBJ2-5; TRBD2 agrees at 10 bases. The CDR3 runs 15 residues. CDR1 and CDR2 (germline): SGDLS, YYNGEE. Unmatched junction bases numbered 6, after V lost 2 bases and J lost 5 bases.

The chain links TRBV5-6 to TRBJ2-2; 8 bases align to TRBD1. This CDR3 is 16 amino acids long. V shed 4 bases, J shed 5 bases, and the junction held 10 bases outside the gene matches. Germline V gene sequence: CDR1 SGHDT, CDR2 YYEEEE. CDR3 nucleotide sequence: TGTGCCAGCAGCCGCCCGGGACAGGTTGGAACCGGGGAGCTGTTTTTT. Translated: CASSRPGQVGTGELFF. The complete variable domain, with remaining parts taken from reference TRBV5-6 and TRBJ2-2, reads DAGVTQSPTHLIKTRGQQVTLRCSPKSGHDTVSWYQQALGQGPQFIFQYYEEEERQRGNFPDRFSGHQFPNYSSELNVNALLLGDSALYLCASSRPGQVGTGELFFGEGSRLTVL.

The genes are TRBV5-8 and TRBJ2-7, with 7 bases aligning to TRBD2. After removal of 1 base from V and 1 base from J, the junction contained 5 bases not matched to a gene. The CDR3 covers 15 residues. Germline V CDR1 and CDR2: SGHTS, YDEGEE. Written as DNA, the CDR3 is TGTGCCAGCAGCTTGAGGTGGGGGGGATCCTACGAGCAGTACTTC. Amino acids: CASSLRWGGSYEQYF.

The chain recombines TRBV12-3 or TRBV12-4 with TRBJ1-6; D remains unclear. Trimming removed 6 bases from V and 7 bases from J, with 7 bases in between. The CDR3 has 12 residues. The CDR3 spells CASSHGNSPLHF. In DNA, the CDR3 is TGTGCCAGCAGCCACGGGAATTCACCCCTCCACTTT.

This clone showed up just once. The chain uses TRBV19 and TRBJ1-1, with D perhaps matching TRBD1 (6 bases). Germline V gene lookup returns CDR1 LNHDA and CDR2 SQIVND (reference sequence). This CDR3 comprises 21 residues. The germline V and J ends were trimmed by 3 bases and 2 bases, with 31 bases remaining between them. DNA for the CDR3: TGTGCCAGTAGTATGTCCCCGGACAGCTCCCAACCCCTCTTAGATAACACTGAAGCTTTCTTT. It specifies CASSMSPDSSQPLLDNTEAFF.

The rearrangement joins TRBV15 to TRBJ2-3; 12 bases agree with TRBD2. This CDR3 is 18 amino acids long. Germline-derived CDR1 and CDR2 are LNHNV and YYDKDF (reference sequence). J gave up 1 base and V 1 base, and 6 bases lay outside the gene matches. The CDR3 here is CATSRGSSGGARTDTQYF. In DNA form, the CDR3 reads TGTGCCACCAGCAGAGGGTCTAGCGGGGGGGCCCGCACAGATACGCAGTATTTT.

The chain couples TRBV30 to TRBJ2-1, with 8 bases matching TRBD2. Unmatched junction bases numbered 9, after V lost 5 bases and J lost 12 bases. The CDR3 spans 12 residues. CDR1 is GTSNPN, CDR2 SVGIG, per germline (reference sequence). The CDR3 nucleotides are TGTGCCTGGTCCGGGGGGGCCCAGGGGCAGTTCTTC. This encodes CAWSGGAQGQFF.

This rearrangement joins TRBV19 to TRBJ2-7; TRBD2 agrees at 10 bases. V lost 5 bases and J lost 3; bases outside the gene matches: 10. CDR3 size: 16 residues. Germline CDR1 and CDR2: LNHDA and SQIVND (reference sequence). The CDR3 nucleotides are TGTGCCAGTAGTCCCTTACCTAGCGGGAGTCTCTACGAGCAGTACTTC. Amino acids: CASSPLPSGSLYEQYF.

The chain recombines TRBV19 with TRBJ1-2; TRBD1 matches at 7 bases. CDR3 length: 15 amino acids. Germline assignment: CDR1 LNHDA and CDR2 SQIVND (reference sequence). The V segment lost 8 bases and the J segment 6 bases; nucleotides outside the gene matches: 15. The CDR3 bases are TGTGCCAGTGGGAGACAGGGAAAAGGGGCTCATGGCTACACCTTC. Its translation is CASGRQGKGAHGYTF. Complete variable domain (other parts from reference TRBV19 and TRBJ1-2): DGGITQSPKYLFRKEGQNVTLSCEQNLNHDAMYWYRQDPGQGLRLIYYSQIVNDFQKGDIAEGYSVSREKKESFPLTVTSAQKNPTAFYLCASGRQGKGAHGYTFGSGTRLTVV.